The text below deals with one T cell receptor beta chain. The antigen is unknown. This record belongs to a study of spatial heterogeneity in lung cancer. Study-wide context: Around 24 months after resection was the median timing of the follow-up PBMC samples, which were sequenced when available. Alpha-chain sequences were consistently detected less often than beta-chain sequences.

Study results and limitations: Relative to follow-up, resection was when ubiquitous expanded tumor TCRs appeared more in blood.

In the library, each TCR cDNA molecule bore its own unique molecular identifier. A single record per CDR3 protein comes from TCRdb applying MiXCR to the 5' RACE reads. The data contain some 41,000 distinct CDR3 sequences, approximately 24% of them singletons. From germline, CDR1 is SGDLS and CDR2 YYNGEE. V was shortened by 7 bases and J by 6 bases, with 17 bases between the two germline ends. The CDR3 consists of 13 residues. The time point denotes: blood at routine non-recurrence follow-up after resection. The chain couples TRBV9 to TRBJ2-7; D unclear. The receptor's source is a female donor with early-stage non-small cell lung cancer. Sequenced here: PBMCs, sampled at follow-up. CDR3 nucleotide sequence: TGTGCCAGCTCCTGGCGGTCTGGAAGCGAGCAGTACTTC. This translates into CASSWRSGSEQYF.